Listed below are T cell receptor beta chains from one sample, sequenced in a study of technical replicates of blood from four donors. Assay: immunoSEQ multiplex PCR; the TCRdb copy retains only in-frame clones and omits some. The table shows about 86,000 clones, with nearly 96% occurring only once. The sample consisted of T cells isolated from PBMCs. The receptors stem from a human donor in good health. The CDR3 runs from the conserved cysteine through the conserved F or W. The order of the fields is clone size, J gene, D gene, V gene, CDR3 protein, CDR3 DNA. A D gene is named only where the DNA matches it firmly. A clone size is listed for some rows: how often the clone was seen (once, few, many), or a class if it is expanded.

NA TRBJ2-3 NA TRBV5-1 CASSLDDILTDTQYF TGCGCCAGCAGCTTGGACGACATATTGACAGATACGCAGTATTTT
NA TRBJ2-3 TRBD2 TRBV9 CASSRTSGLTDTQYF TGTGCCAGCAGTAGGACTAGCGGGCTCACAGATACGCAGTATTTT
once TRBJ2-2 NA TRBV5-1 CASSISGQSNTGELFF TGCGCCAGCAGTATATCCGGACAGTCGAACACCGGGGAGCTGTTTTTT
NA TRBJ2-1 NA TRBV10-3 CATTPQGEGGNEQFF TGTGCCACGACCCCCCAAGGAGAGGGCGGGAATGAGCAGTTCTTC
NA TRBJ2-1 NA TRBV27 CASSSPTRRGNEQFF TGTGCCAGCAGTTCCCCCACCCGCCGGGGCAATGAGCAGTTCTTC
few TRBJ1-2 NA TRBV9 CASSVETRAGGYGYTF TGTGCCAGCAGCGTAGAGACTAGGGCAGGCGGATATGGCTACACCTTC
NA TRBJ2-2 TRBD2 TRBV9 CASSEGLARELFF TGTGCCAGCAGCGAGGGACTAGCGCGGGAGCTGTTTTTT
NA TRBJ2-7 TRBD1 TRBV27 CASRWDTGAYEQYF TGTGCCAGCAGATGGGACACAGGGGCCTACGAGCAGTACTTC
NA TRBJ1-2 NA TRBV7-3 CASSPRQGYTF TGTGCCAGCAGTCCGAGACAGGGCTACACCTTC
NA TRBJ2-7 TRBD1 TRBV10-1 CASSSGTGRPYEQYF TGCGCCAGCAGCTCCGGGACAGGGAGGCCCTACGAGCAGTACTTC
once TRBJ2-2 NA TRBV4-3 CASSQDSSGPGELFF TGCGCCAGCAGCCAAGATAGTAGTGGGCCCGGGGAGCTGTTTTTT
NA TRBJ1-2 NA TRBV30 CAWSVTPTGDGYTF TGTGCCTGGAGTGTCACACCGACAGGCGATGGCTACACCTTC
once TRBJ2-6 NA TRBV7-3 CASTPTDQSSGANVLTF TGTGCCAGCACTCCGACAGACCAGAGCTCTGGGGCCAACGTCCTGACTTTC
NA TRBJ1-1 NA TRBV6-1 CASSAGQGDTEAFF TGTGCCAGCAGCGCGGGGCAAGGGGACACTGAAGCTTTCTTT
NA TRBJ1-1 NA TRBV6-5 CASSYTGLPTNTEAFF TGTGCCAGCAGTTACACAGGGCTTCCTACGAACACTGAAGCTTTCTTT
NA TRBJ2-4 NA TRBV28 CASSSGSLKNIQYF TGTGCCAGCAGTTCCGGGAGTCTCAAAAACATTCAGTACTTC
once TRBJ2-7 TRBD1 TRBV2 CASSDPGQGHNEQYF TGTGCCAGCAGTGACCCGGGACAGGGACATAACGAGCAGTACTTC
NA TRBJ2-1 TRBD2 TRBV9 CASSEKREVAHEQFF TGTGCCAGCAGCGAAAAGCGGGAGGTTGCCCATGAGCAGTTCTTC
NA TRBJ1-1 NA TRBV30 CAWSVTGGNTEAFF TGTGCCTGGAGTGTTACCGGGGGGAACACTGAAGCTTTCTTT
NA TRBJ2-5 NA TRBV7-6 CASSSQETQYF TGTGCCAGCAGCTCACAAGAGACCCAGTACTTC
NA TRBJ1-2 NA TRBV20-1 CSALGGRGYTF TGCAGTGCTTTAGGCGGTAGAGGCTACACCTTC
NA TRBJ1-4 NA TRBV6-6 CASSYGPGNEKLFF TGTGCCAGCAGTTATGGGCCAGGGAATGAAAAACTGTTTTTT
NA TRBJ1-5 NA TRBV29-1 CSVAPATNNQPQHF TGCAGCGTGGCCCCCGCGACAAATAATCAGCCCCAGCATTTT
NA TRBJ2-7 NA TRBV5-1 CASSLETLTYEQYF TGCGCCAGCAGCTTGGAGACTCTCACCTACGAGCAGTACTTC
NA TRBJ2-7 TRBD2 TRBV11-3 CASSLVAGEGWEQYF TGTGCCAGCAGCCTAGTGGCGGGAGAGGGTTGGGAGCAGTACTTC
NA TRBJ1-2 NA TRBV2 CASSEAQWSYGYTF TGTGCCAGCAGTGAAGCTCAGTGGAGTTATGGCTACACCTTC
NA TRBJ2-7 TRBD2 TRBV30 CAWSVPSGSRREQYF TGTGCCTGGAGTGTACCTAGCGGGAGTCGTCGCGAGCAGTACTTC
NA TRBJ2-1 TRBD2 TRBV27 CASGMLAGAYNEQFF TGTGCCAGCGGGATGCTAGCGGGCGCCTACAATGAGCAGTTCTTC
NA TRBJ2-7 TRBD2 TRBV14 CASSQGGLAYEQYF TGTGCCAGCAGCCAAGGCGGACTAGCCTACGAGCAGTACTTC
NA TRBJ1-4 TRBD1 TRBV7-9 CASSSEDRGNEKLFF TGTGCCAGCAGCTCGGAGGACAGGGGAAACGAAAAACTGTTTTTT
NA TRBJ1-1 NA TRBV9 CASSVARENTEAFF TGTGCCAGCAGCGTAGCACGGGAGAACACTGAAGCTTTCTTT